The source of this T cell receptor (beta chain) is a study of vaccination and CD4 T cells after COVID-19. With regard to this clonotype: The antigen remains undetermined.

Oncomine TCR Beta short-read sequencing was applied to DNA from cultured CD4+ T cells. TCRdb reprocessed the PCR reads via MiXCR and lists one record per CDR3 protein. The repertoire holds several thousand distinct CDR3 sequences, with 65% to 70% as singletons. Treatment in this sample: roughly nine-day PBMC culture with coronavirus spike peptide pools or control peptides (ViraFEST assay). The CDR3 has 14 amino acids. With V trimmed by 8 bases and J by 0 bases, 3 bases remained unmatched. Germline V gives CDR1 SGHTA, CDR2 FQGTGA. The TCR sequence derives from a human donor who had recovered from COVID-19. The chain employs TRBV7-3 and TRBJ2-2, with 7 bases identical to TRBD2. Sequenced here: CD4+ T cells from blood, cultured in vitro, sampled before SARS-CoV-2 vaccination. The CDR3 is CASSAGANTGELFF. In DNA, the CDR3 is TGTGCCAGCTCTGCGGGAGCGAACACCGGGGAGCTGTTTTTT.